Listed below are T cell receptor beta chains from one sample, sequenced in a study of patients and donors after allogeneic stem cell transplantation. MiXCR, applied by TCRdb to the RT-PCR reads, yields one record per CDR3 protein. The sample contains over 400,000 distinct CDR3 sequences, 15% to 20% of which appear only once. The sequenced material came from blood, either unsorted or a sorted T cell fraction (not recorded which). These receptors all stem from a human donor who was either an allogeneic HSCT recipient or a stem cell or donor lymphocyte infusion donor (not recorded which). It is not recorded whose cells these are; they may come from a transplant donor. The CDR3 runs from the conserved cysteine through the conserved F or W. D genes are given only for firm matches. Some rows have no size entry. The others give once, few or many, or a class for an expanded clone.

clone size: many
V gene: TRBV12-3/TRBV12-4
D gene: .
J gene: TRBJ1-2
CDR3 DNA: TGTGCCAGCAGTACCAGGGGCAACTATGGCTACACCTTC
CDR3 protein: CASSTRGNYGYTF

clone size: .
V gene: TRBV4-2
D gene: .
J gene: TRBJ2-5
CDR3 DNA: TGTGCCAGCAGTCAAGATCCCGAGACTAGGGAGACCCAGTACTTC
CDR3 protein: CASSQDPETRETQYF

clone size: .
V gene: TRBV7-9
D gene: .
J gene: TRBJ2-7
CDR3 DNA: TGTGCCAGCAGCCTACTGGGGATGGACACCCACTACGAGCAGTACTTC
CDR3 protein: CASSLLGMDTHYEQYF

clone size: many
V gene: TRBV12-3/TRBV12-4
D gene: .
J gene: TRBJ1-4
CDR3 DNA: TGTGCCAGCAGTCCGTACAGGGTACATAATGAAAAACTGTTTTTT
CDR3 protein: CASSPYRVHNEKLFF

clone size: few
V gene: TRBV10-3
D gene: .
J gene: TRBJ1-1
CDR3 DNA: TGTGCCACCCTAGCATCCGTAACAGGAATCACTGAAGCTTTCTTT
CDR3 protein: CATLASVTGITEAFF

clone size: .
V gene: TRBV4-1
D gene: .
J gene: TRBJ2-5
CDR3 DNA: TGCGCCAGCAGCCAAGGGACTTCGGGGGCGGGGGCCGAGACCCAGTACTTC
CDR3 protein: CASSQGTSGAGAETQYF

clone size: .
V gene: TRBV5-6
D gene: TRBD2
J gene: TRBJ2-7
CDR3 DNA: TGTGCCAGCAGCTTGGACGGGGGGGCCGGAGAGCAGTACTTC
CDR3 protein: CASSLDGGAGEQYF

clone size: .
V gene: TRBV19
D gene: .
J gene: TRBJ2-5
CDR3 DNA: TGTGCCAGTAGCCACGGACGGTACCAAGAGACCCAGTACTTC
CDR3 protein: CASSHGRYQETQYF

clone size: .
V gene: TRBV7-3
D gene: TRBD1
J gene: TRBJ2-7
CDR3 DNA: TGTGCCAGCAGCTTAACAGGGACAGCACTTAACTTC
CDR3 protein: CASSLTGTALNF

clone size: few
V gene: TRBV18
D gene: .
J gene: TRBJ2-4
CDR3 DNA: TGTGCCAGCTCACCACCGGCCTTAGGCTTTAAGGGCAAAAACATTCAGTACTTC
CDR3 protein: CASSPPALGFKGKNIQYF